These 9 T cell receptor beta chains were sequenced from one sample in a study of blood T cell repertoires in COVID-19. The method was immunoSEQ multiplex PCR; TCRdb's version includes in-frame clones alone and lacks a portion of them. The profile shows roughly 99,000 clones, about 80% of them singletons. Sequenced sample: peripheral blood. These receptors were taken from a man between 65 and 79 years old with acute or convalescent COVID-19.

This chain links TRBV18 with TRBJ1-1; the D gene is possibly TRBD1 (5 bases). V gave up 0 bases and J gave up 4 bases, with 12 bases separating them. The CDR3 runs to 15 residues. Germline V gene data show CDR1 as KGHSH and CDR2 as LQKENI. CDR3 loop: CASSPPSGTLTEAFF. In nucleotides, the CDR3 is TGTGCCAGCTCACCACCCTCAGGGACTCTCACTGAAGCTTTCTTT.

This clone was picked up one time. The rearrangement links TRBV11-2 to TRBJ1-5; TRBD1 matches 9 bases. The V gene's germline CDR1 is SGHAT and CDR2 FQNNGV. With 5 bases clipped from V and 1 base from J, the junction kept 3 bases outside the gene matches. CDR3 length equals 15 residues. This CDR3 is CASSPTGGSNQPQHF. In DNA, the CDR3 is TGTGCCAGCAGCCCGACAGGGGGGAGCAATCAGCCCCAGCATTTT.

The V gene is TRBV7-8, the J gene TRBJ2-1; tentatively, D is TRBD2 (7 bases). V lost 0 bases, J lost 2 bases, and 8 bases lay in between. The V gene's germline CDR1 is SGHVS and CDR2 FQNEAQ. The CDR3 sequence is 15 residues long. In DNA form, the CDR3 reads TGTGCCAGCAGCTTAGCGGGGGGGCCCTACAATGAGCAGTTCTTC. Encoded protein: CASSLAGGPYNEQFF.

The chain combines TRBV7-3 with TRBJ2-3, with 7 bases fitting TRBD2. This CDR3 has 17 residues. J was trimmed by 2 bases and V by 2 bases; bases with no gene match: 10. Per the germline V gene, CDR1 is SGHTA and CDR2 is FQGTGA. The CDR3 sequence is CASSLFQRGLTTDTQYF. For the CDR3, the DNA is TGTGCCAGCAGCTTATTCCAGCGGGGCCTTACCACAGATACGCAGTATTTT. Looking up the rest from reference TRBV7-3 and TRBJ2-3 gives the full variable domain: GAGVSQTPSNKVTEKGKYVELRCDPISGHTALYWYRQSLGQGPEFLIYFQGTGAADDSGLPNDRFFAVRPEGSVSTLKIQRTERGDSAVYLCASSLFQRGLTTDTQYFGPGTRLTVL.

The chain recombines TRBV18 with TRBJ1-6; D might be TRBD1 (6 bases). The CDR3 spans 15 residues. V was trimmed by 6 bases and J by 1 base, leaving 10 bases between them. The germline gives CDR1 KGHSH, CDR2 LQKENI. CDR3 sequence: CASSVQGSYNSPLHF. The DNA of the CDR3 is TGTGCCAGCTCGGTACAGGGTTCCTATAATTCACCCCTCCACTTT.

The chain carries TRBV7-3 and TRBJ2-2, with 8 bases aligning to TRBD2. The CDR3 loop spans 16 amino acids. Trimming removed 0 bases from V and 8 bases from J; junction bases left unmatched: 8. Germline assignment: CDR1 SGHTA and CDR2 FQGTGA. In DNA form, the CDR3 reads TGTGCCAGCAGCTTAACGTCACCCACTAGCGGAGGGGAGCTGTTTTTT. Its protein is CASSLTSPTSGGELFF. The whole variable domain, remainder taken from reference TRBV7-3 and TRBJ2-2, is GAGVSQTPSNKVTEKGKYVELRCDPISGHTALYWYRQSLGQGPEFLIYFQGTGAADDSGLPNDRFFAVRPEGSVSTLKIQRTERGDSAVYLCASSLTSPTSGGELFFGEGSRLTVL.

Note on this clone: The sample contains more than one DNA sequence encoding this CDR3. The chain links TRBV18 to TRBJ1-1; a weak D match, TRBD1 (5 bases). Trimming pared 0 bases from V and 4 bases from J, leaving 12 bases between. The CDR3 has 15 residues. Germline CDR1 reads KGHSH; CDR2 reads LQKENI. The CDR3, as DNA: TGTGCCAGCTCACCACCCCAGGGCGGCGGCACTGAAGCTTTCTTT. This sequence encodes CASSPPQGGGTEAFF.

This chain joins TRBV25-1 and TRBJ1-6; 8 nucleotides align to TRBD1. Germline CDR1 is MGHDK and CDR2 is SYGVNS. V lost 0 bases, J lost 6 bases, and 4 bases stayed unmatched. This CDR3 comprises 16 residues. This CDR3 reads CASSEYMGQVNSPLHF. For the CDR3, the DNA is TGTGCCAGCAGTGAATATATGGGACAGGTTAATTCACCCCTCCACTTT.

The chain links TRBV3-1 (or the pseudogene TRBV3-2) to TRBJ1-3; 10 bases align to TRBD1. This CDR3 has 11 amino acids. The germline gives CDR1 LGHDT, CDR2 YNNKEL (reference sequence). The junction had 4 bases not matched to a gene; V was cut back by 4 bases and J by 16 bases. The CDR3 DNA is TGTGCCAGCAGCCTGGGACAGGGGTTGTATTTT. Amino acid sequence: CASSLGQGLYF.